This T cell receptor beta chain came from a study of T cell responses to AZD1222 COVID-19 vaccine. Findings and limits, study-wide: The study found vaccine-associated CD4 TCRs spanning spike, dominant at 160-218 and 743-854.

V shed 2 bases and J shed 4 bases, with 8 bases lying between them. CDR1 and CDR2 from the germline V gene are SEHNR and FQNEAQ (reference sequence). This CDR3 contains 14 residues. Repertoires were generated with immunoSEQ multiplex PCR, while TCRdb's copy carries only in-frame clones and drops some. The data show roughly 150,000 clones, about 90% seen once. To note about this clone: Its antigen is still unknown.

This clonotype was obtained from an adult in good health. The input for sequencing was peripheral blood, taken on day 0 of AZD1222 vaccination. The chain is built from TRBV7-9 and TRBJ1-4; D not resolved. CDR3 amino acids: CASSLRGINEKLFF. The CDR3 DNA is TGTGCCAGCAGCTTAAGAGGAATTAATGAAAAACTGTTTTTT.